The 28 T cell receptor beta chains reported below all come from one sample, sequenced in a study of T cells in localized non-small cell lung cancer. Assay used: immunoSEQ multiplex PCR; TCRdb lists only in-frame clones, some missing. The data contain tens of thousands of clones, 90% to 95% of them singletons. Sequenced material: PBMCs, taken before any cancer treatment. Receptors originate from a woman aged 40-69 years with stage II lung adenocarcinoma.

The chain combines TRBV6-6 with TRBJ1-3; D is ambiguous. The CDR3 length is 13 residues. The V end lost 7 bases, the J end lost 2 bases, and 9 bases lay between the germline ends. Germline V gives CDR1 MNHNY, CDR2 SVGAGI (reference sequence). CDR3 coding DNA: TGTGCCAGCACCGGGGTTGCTGGAAACACCATATATTTT. Translated: CASTGVAGNTIYF.

This chain connects TRBV7-8 to TRBJ2-2; D is uncertain. The CDR3 contains 13 residues. The V gene's germline CDR1 is SGHVS and CDR2 FQNEAQ. Deletions cut 0 bases from V and 8 bases from J, with 7 bases between. CDR3 sequence: CASSLAGKGELFF. Written as DNA, the CDR3 is TGTGCCAGCAGCTTAGCGGGAAAGGGGGAGCTGTTTTTT.

The gene calls are TRBV10-2 and TRBJ2-2; maybe TRBD2 (5 bases). This CDR3 spans 15 amino acids. The germline V gene has CDR1 WSHSY and CDR2 SAAADI. V lost 6 bases and J lost 4, with 15 bases in between. CDR3 nucleotide sequence: TGCGCCAGCAGACTTCCGGGGAGCCTCACCGGGGAGCTGTTTTTT. It codes for CASRLPGSLTGELFF.

The chain uses TRBV13 and TRBJ2-5; TRBD2 matches 8 bases. The CDR3 contains 16 residues. V shed 5 bases and J 4 bases; nucleotides not matched to a gene: 12. Germline CDR1 is PRHDT and CDR2 is FYEKMQ (reference sequence). CDR3 protein: CASSPGLAGEGETQYF. The DNA of the CDR3 is TGTGCCAGCAGCCCTGGACTAGCCGGGGAGGGAGAGACCCAGTACTTC.

This clone was counted a single time. This rearrangement joins TRBV28 to TRBJ1-1; 10 nucleotides align to TRBD1. The CDR3 is 16 amino acids. The germline gives CDR1 MDHEN, CDR2 SYDVKM. The J segment lost 6 bases and the V segment lost 3 bases, leaving 10 bases of the junction unmatched. Here the CDR3 reads CASSLSPGQGPAEAFF. As DNA, the CDR3 is TGTGCCAGCAGTTTGTCTCCGGGACAGGGGCCCGCTGAAGCTTTCTTT.

The chain carries TRBV5-5 and TRBJ2-3; D remains ambiguous. CDR1 and CDR2 from the germline V gene are SGHKS and YYEKEE (reference sequence). The CDR3 has 16 residues. Trimming cost V 5 bases and J 0 bases, with 16 bases left between them. The CDR3 spells CASRIETQTSTDTQYF. The CDR3 DNA follows: TGTGCCAGCAGGATTGAGACGCAAACTAGCACAGATACGCAGTATTTT. Based on the CDR3 plus reference TRBV5-5 and TRBJ2-3, the full variable domain is DAGVTQSPTHLIKTRGQQVTLRCSPISGHKSVSWYQQVLGQGPQFIFQYYEKEERGRGNFPDRFSARQFPNYSSELNVNALLLGDSALYLCASRIETQTSTDTQYFGPGTRLTVL.

The count of this clone is one. V and J are TRBV6-1 and TRBJ2-6; 10 nucleotides match TRBD2. V was clipped by 4 bases and J by 0 bases; unmatched bases: 6. CDR1 and CDR2 from the germline V gene are MNHNS and SASEGT. This CDR3 comprises 18 residues. The CDR3 DNA follows: TGTGCCAGCAGTGGAAGACTAGCGGGTTTCTCTGGGGCCAACGTCCTGACTTTC. Protein product: CASSGRLAGFSGANVLTF.

The J gene is TRBJ1-2, the V gene TRBV5-8, with 7 bases that match TRBD1. This CDR3 has 16 amino acids. V trimming: 2 bases; J trimming: 6 bases; junction bases outside the gene matches: 13. CDR1 and CDR2 (germline): SGHTS, YDEGEE. CDR3 bases: TGTGCCAGCAGCTTATGGCCCGGGGGACAGACACATGGCTACACCTTC. This translates into CASSLWPGGQTHGYTF.

A word on this clone: Other DNA sequences in this specimen translate into the identical CDR3. This sequence joins TRBV28 and TRBJ1-2, with TRBD1 matching 8 bases. The CDR3 is 13 amino acids. With 5 bases clipped from V and 5 bases from J, the junction kept 4 bases outside the gene matches. CDR1 and CDR2 (germline): MDHEN, SYDVKM. CDR3 in DNA: TGTGCCAGCAGTCCGGACAGGGTATATGGCTACACCTTC. It is translated as CASSPDRVYGYTF.

For the CDR3, the DNA is TGCGCCAGCAGCTTGGAGGGGAGAAGCACAGATACGCAGTATTTT. Its protein is CASSLEGRSTDTQYF. V and J are TRBV5-1 and TRBJ2-3; D may match TRBD1 or TRBD2 (5 bases each). Germline V gene data show CDR1 as SGHRS and CDR2 as YFSETQ. The germline V and J ends were trimmed by 0 bases and 0 bases, with 8 bases remaining between them. The CDR3 has 15 residues.

CDR3 DNA: TGTGCCAGCAGTTACAGGGGGCAGGTCACTGAAGCTTTCTTT. It is translated as CASSYRGQVTEAFF. The chain is built from TRBV6-6 and TRBJ1-1; TRBD1 matches 7 bases. The V segment lost 2 bases and the J segment 4 bases; nucleotides outside the gene matches: 4. This CDR3 has 14 amino acids. In germline, CDR1 is MNHNY, CDR2 SVGAGI (reference sequence).

This chain connects TRBV4-1 to TRBJ2-2; 9 nucleotides line up with TRBD2. V dropped 6 bases and J dropped 3; count of bases not matched to a gene: 5. The CDR3 is 15 residues long. The germline CDR1 and CDR2 sequences are MGHRA and YSYEKL. The CDR3 loop is CASRIAGVDTGELFF. The CDR3 DNA follows: TGCGCCAGCAGGATAGCGGGAGTGGACACCGGGGAGCTGTTTTTT.

The V gene is TRBV6-6, the J gene TRBJ1-5; no clear D gene. V was shortened by 6 bases and J by 0 bases, with 12 bases between the two germline ends. Germline values: CDR1 MNHNY, CDR2 SVGAGI (reference sequence). This CDR3 has 15 residues. CDR3 residues: CASSPVGSSNQPQHF. The CDR3 region has the DNA TGTGCCAGCAGCCCCGTGGGGAGTAGCAATCAGCCCCAGCATTTT.

This chain joins TRBV18 and TRBJ1-5, with TRBD1 matching over 8 bases. The CDR3 has 15 residues. After removal of 2 bases from V and 12 bases from J, the junction contained 12 bases not matched to a gene. Germline V CDR1 and CDR2: KGHSH, LQKENI. In DNA form, the CDR3 reads TGTGCCAGCTCACCATCAGGGGGCGTGAATCGTAGCCAGCATTTT. This codes for CASSPSGGVNRSQHF.

CDR3 residues: CASSALGDSNEKLFF. The CDR3 nucleotides read TGTGCCAGCAGTGCCCTCGGGGACAGTAATGAAAAACTGTTTTTT. V and J are TRBV6-1 and TRBJ1-4; TRBD1 matches at 7 bases. Trimming took 4 bases from V and 4 from J; bases not matched to a gene: 6. The CDR3 runs to 15 residues. The germline CDR1 and CDR2 sequences are MNHNS and SASEGT.

The V and J genes are TRBV6-5 and TRBJ2-3; a weak D match, TRBD2 (5 bases). V lost 0 bases, J lost 2 bases, and 12 bases lay in between. The germline V gene encodes CDR1 MNHEY and CDR2 SVGAGI. The CDR3 sequence is 16 residues long. Here the CDR3 reads CASSYSTGSDTDTQYF. The CDR3 DNA sequence: TGTGCCAGCAGTTACTCGACGGGGTCCGACACAGATACGCAGTATTTT.

This sequence joins TRBV2 and TRBJ1-1; no definite D call. The V end lost 6 bases, the J end lost 1 base, and 9 bases lay between the germline ends. This CDR3 is 13 amino acids long. CDR1 SNHLY and CDR2 FYNNEI come from the germline V gene. The CDR3 spells CASSGVGNTEAFF. In DNA form, the CDR3 reads TGTGCCAGCAGCGGGGTAGGGAACACTGAAGCTTTCTTT.

The rearrangement joins TRBV7-8 to TRBJ2-7, with 7 bases fitting TRBD1. The CDR3 sequence is 16 residues long. Germline V CDR1 and CDR2: SGHVS, FQNEAQ. After removal of 6 bases from V and 2 bases from J, the junction contained 13 bases not matched to a gene. CDR3 amino acids: CASRVDRTALPYEQYF. DNA for the CDR3: TGTGCCAGCAGGGTGGACAGGACGGCACTTCCCTACGAGCAGTACTTC.

This clone came up a few times. The V gene is TRBV6-1, the J gene TRBJ1-1, with D unclear. The germline V gene encodes CDR1 MNHNS and CDR2 SASEGT. The CDR3 sequence is 13 residues long. With 7 bases removed from V and 4 bases from J, the gap between germline ends came to 13 bases. CDR3: CASKDIRGTEAFF. CDR3 nucleotides: TGTGCCAGCAAAGACATTCGGGGCACTGAAGCTTTCTTT.

About this clone itself: Mismatch with germline at one junction end may stem from a read error. The rearrangement joins TRBV15 to TRBJ1-2; 10 bases are a match to TRBD1. Germline-derived CDR1 and CDR2 are LNHNV and YYDKDF (reference sequence). The CDR3 covers 17 residues. The CDR3 loop reads CPGQGPSAVPSNYGYTF. DNA of the CDR3: TGCCCGGGACAGGGGCCGTCCGCAGTACCTTCTAACTATGGCTACACCTTC.

V usage is TRBV7-2 and J usage is TRBJ2-1; 8 bases fit TRBD2. Germline CDR1 and CDR2: SGHTA and FQGNSA. CDR3 length equals 14 residues. V shed 2 bases and J 4 bases; nucleotides not matched to a gene: 1. CDR3 region: CASSLTSGYNEQFF. CDR3 nucleotide sequence: TGTGCCAGCAGCTTAACTAGCGGTTACAATGAGCAGTTCTTC.

The chain has TRBV28 and TRBJ2-6, with D hard to call. Trimming cost V 3 bases and J 4 bases, with 4 bases left between them. CDR3 length: 13 amino acids. Germline lookup yields CDR1 MDHEN and CDR2 SYDVKM. The CDR3 DNA sequence: TGTGCCAGCAGTTTGGGCGGGGCCAACGTCCTGACTTTC. It yields the protein CASSLGGANVLTF.

V and J are TRBV19 and TRBJ2-7, with 10 bases lining up with TRBD2. Trimming took 4 bases from V and 0 from J; bases not matched to a gene: 6. CDR3 length equals 16 residues. The germline V gene has CDR1 LNHDA and CDR2 SQIVND (reference sequence). The CDR3 region has the DNA TGTGCCAGTAGTAGCGCCTCTAGCGGGAGCTCCTACGAGCAGTACTTC. Its protein is CASSSASSGSSYEQYF.

The chain carries TRBV5-1 and TRBJ2-3, with 8 nucleotides matching TRBD2. V was clipped by 2 bases and J by 5 bases; unmatched bases: 10. The CDR3 loop spans 16 amino acids. Germline-derived CDR1 and CDR2 are SGHRS and YFSETQ. The CDR3 spells CASSFELAVAQDTQYF. Written as DNA, the CDR3 is TGCGCCAGCAGCTTTGAACTAGCGGTAGCACAAGATACGCAGTATTTT.

CDR3 nucleotide sequence: TGCACCATTCCAGGGTTTTACGAGCAGTACTTC. It is translated as CTIPGFYEQYF. The rearrangement uses TRBV20-1 and TRBJ2-7, with TRBD1 as a possible D gene (5 bases). CDR3 length equals 11 residues. Germline CDR1 DFQATT, CDR2 SNEGSKA (reference sequence).

The CDR3 nucleotides read TGTGCCAGCAGGGGGGGAACCTCTGGAAACACCATATATTTT. Translation gives CASRGGTSGNTIYF. This rearrangement joins TRBV6-5 to TRBJ1-3; possible D gene TRBD1, 5 bases. The CDR3 totals 14 residues. From germline, CDR1 is MNHEY and CDR2 SVGAGI. The ends were cut back, 6 bases at V and 0 bases at J, with 9 bases in the middle.

The V gene is TRBV5-4, the J gene TRBJ2-3; tentatively, D is TRBD1 or TRBD2 (5 bases each). Germline loops: CDR1 SGHNT, CDR2 YYREEE (reference sequence). This CDR3 spans 18 amino acids. The germline V and J ends were trimmed by 4 bases and 0 bases, with 21 bases remaining between them. Here the CDR3 DNA reads TGTGCCAGCAGCCATCCCCTAGGGGCGGGTCTAAGCACAGATACGCAGTATTTT. Protein: CASSHPLGAGLSTDTQYF. The full variable domain, rest sourced from reference TRBV5-4 and TRBJ2-3, is ETGVTQSPTHLIKTRGQQVTLRCSSQSGHNTVSWYQQALGQGPQFIFQYYREEENGRGNFPPRFSGLQFPNYSSELNVNALELDDSALYLCASSHPLGAGLSTDTQYFGPGTRLTVL.

This clone has only a few counts. This specimen includes other DNA sequences encoding the same CDR3. The rearrangement uses TRBV2 and TRBJ2-5; D remains unclear. This CDR3 is built from 12 residues. Germline CDR1 reads SNHLY; CDR2 reads FYNNEI. The ends were cut back, 6 bases at V and 0 bases at J, with 5 bases in the middle. The CDR3 DNA follows: TGTGCCAGCAGGGGGAACCAAGAGACCCAGTACTTC. Its protein product is CASRGNQETQYF.